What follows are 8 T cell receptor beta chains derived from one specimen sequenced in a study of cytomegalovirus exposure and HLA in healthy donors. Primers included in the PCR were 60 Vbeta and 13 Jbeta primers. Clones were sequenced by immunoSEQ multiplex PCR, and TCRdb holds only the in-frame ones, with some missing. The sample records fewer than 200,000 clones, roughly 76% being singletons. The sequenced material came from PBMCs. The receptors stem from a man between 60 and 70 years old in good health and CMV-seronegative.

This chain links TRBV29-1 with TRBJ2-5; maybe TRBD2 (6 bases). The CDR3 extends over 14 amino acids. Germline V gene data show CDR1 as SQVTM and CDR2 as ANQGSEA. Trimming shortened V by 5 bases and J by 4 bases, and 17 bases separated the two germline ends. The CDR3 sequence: CSVQSGQGVETQYF. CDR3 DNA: TGCAGCGTTCAGAGCGGGCAGGGAGTAGAGACCCAGTACTTC.

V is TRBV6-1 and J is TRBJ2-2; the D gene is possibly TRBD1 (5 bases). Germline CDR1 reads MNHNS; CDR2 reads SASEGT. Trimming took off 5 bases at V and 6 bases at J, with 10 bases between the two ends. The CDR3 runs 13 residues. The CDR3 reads CASSFRVPGELFF. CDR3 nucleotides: TGTGCCAGCAGTTTCAGGGTTCCCGGGGAGCTGTTTTTT.

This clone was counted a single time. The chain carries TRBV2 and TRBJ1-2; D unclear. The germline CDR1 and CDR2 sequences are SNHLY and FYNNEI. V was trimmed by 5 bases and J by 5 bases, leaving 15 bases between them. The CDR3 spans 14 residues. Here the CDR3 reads CASSMEGSRYGYTF. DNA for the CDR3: TGTGCCAGCAGTATGGAGGGCAGCCGGTATGGCTACACCTTC.

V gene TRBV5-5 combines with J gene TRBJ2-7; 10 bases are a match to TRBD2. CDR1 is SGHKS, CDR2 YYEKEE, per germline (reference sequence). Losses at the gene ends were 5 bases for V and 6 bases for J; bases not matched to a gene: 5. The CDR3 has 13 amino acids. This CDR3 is CASRPAGGREQYF. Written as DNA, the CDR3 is TGTGCCAGCAGACCAGCGGGGGGGCGCGAGCAGTACTTC.

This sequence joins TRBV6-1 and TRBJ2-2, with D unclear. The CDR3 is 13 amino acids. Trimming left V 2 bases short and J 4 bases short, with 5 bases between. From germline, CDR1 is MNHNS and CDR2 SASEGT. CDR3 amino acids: CASSELVTGELFF. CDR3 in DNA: TGTGCCAGCAGTGAATTAGTCACCGGGGAGCTGTTTTTT.

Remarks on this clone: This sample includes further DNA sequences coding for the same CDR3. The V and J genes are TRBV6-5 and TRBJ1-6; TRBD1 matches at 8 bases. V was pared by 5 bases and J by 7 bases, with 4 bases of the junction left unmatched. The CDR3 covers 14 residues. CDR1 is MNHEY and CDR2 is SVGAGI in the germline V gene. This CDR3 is CASSDRDRNSPLHF. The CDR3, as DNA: TGTGCCAGCAGTGACCGGGACAGGAATTCACCCCTCCACTTT.

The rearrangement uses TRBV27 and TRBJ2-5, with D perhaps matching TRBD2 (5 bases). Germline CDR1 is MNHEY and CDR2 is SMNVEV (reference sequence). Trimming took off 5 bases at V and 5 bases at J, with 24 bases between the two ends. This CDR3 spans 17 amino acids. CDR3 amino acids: CASSRARGARGRETQYF. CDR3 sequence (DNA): TGTGCCAGCAGTCGCGCCCGCGGAGCAAGAGGGCGGGAGACCCAGTACTTC.

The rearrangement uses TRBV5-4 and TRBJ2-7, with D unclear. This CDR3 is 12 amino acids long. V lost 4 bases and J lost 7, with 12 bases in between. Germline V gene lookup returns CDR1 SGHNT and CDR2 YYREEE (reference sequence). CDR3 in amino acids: CASSLRGKEQYF. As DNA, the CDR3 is TGTGCCAGCAGCCTCCGAGGAAAGGAGCAGTACTTC.